The rows below give T cell receptor beta chains drawn from one sample of a study of cytomegalovirus exposure and HLA in healthy donors. Assay used: immunoSEQ multiplex PCR; TCRdb lists only in-frame clones, some missing. Of some 93,000 clones in the sample, nearly 80% are singletons; the top ten hold 3% to 3.5%. Sequenced material: PBMCs. These receptor sequences come from a woman aged 40 to 50 in good health and CMV-seronegative. Both conserved end residues are part of each CDR3.

j_call v_call cdr3_aa
TRBJ2-1 TRBV19 CASSIGALSYNEQFF
TRBJ1-2 TRBV7-2 CASSRTDYGYTF
TRBJ2-1 TRBV11-2 CASSTGRLAWQFF
TRBJ2-2 TRBV4-1 CASSPGDTYTGELFF
TRBJ1-1 TRBV19 CASSRDRDMNTEAFF
TRBJ2-1 TRBV5-1 CASSLGSGSINEQFF
TRBJ2-1 TRBV7-9 CASSLGGGPYNEQFF
TRBJ2-3 TRBV9 CASSPAGGGAGTDTQYF
TRBJ1-2 TRBV10-1 CASSSTGSYGYTF
TRBJ1-1 TRBV27 CASMGGLGYTEAFF
TRBJ1-2 TRBV19 CASSRTGDSDYGYTF
TRBJ1-4 TRBV5-1 CASSPPGVEELFF
TRBJ2-1 TRBV6-1 CASSGFTRMRQFF
TRBJ2-7 TRBV10-3 CAIAVGPYEQYF
TRBJ2-7 TRBV7-2 CASSLGQTSYEQYF
TRBJ1-1 TRBV9 CASSPHGNTEAFF
TRBJ2-3 TRBV19 CASSIRGPRDTQYF
TRBJ1-1 TRBV6-5 CASRPEGRANTEAFF
TRBJ2-1 TRBV5-1 CASGGTSNYNEQFF
TRBJ2-6 TRBV10-1 CASRAPGQGAGANVLTF
TRBJ1-1 TRBV10-3 CAISSRVNTEAFF
TRBJ2-7 TRBV11-2 CASSVAGVIHEQYF
TRBJ2-7 TRBV5-4 CASSSADRGYEQYF
TRBJ2-5 TRBV13 CASTLARAPKETQYF
TRBJ2-1 TRBV30 CAWSVTSGSYEQFF
TRBJ2-7 TRBV28 CAISDRRFYEQYF
TRBJ2-7 TRBV29-1 CSVRNWDRAAEQYF
TRBJ2-1 TRBV7-2 CASSSPLAGRNEQFF
TRBJ2-7 TRBV10-3 CAIKGSGSSYEQYF
TRBJ1-3 TRBV2 CASRRDRVFSSGNTIYF
TRBJ2-3 TRBV29-1 CSLMTSGGGDTQYF
TRBJ2-5 TRBV6-6 CASSYSSRGPYEQYF
TRBJ2-7 TRBV5-4 CASSWGTSGTYEQYF
TRBJ1-1 TRBV5-8 CASSFRQAAGAFF
TRBJ2-1 TRBV27 CASSSLPLGRAGNEQFF
TRBJ2-7 TRBV7-9 CALGDGSYEQYF
TRBJ2-4 TRBV5-1 CASSLAGPQNIQYF
TRBJ2-2 TRBV19 CASRLAGGLSAGELFF
TRBJ2-1 TRBV7-8 CASSLETSGLYNEQFF
TRBJ1-2 TRBV5-1 CASSLRLGYGYTF
TRBJ2-1 TRBV28 CASISGQFSYNEQFF
TRBJ2-5 TRBV30 CAWVASGRGKETQYF
TRBJ1-5 TRBV19 CASSMGTGVQPQHF
TRBJ1-2 TRBV28 CASSPPLTENYGYTF
TRBJ2-4 TRBV11-2 CASSRLQGAPYF
TRBJ1-2 TRBV27 CASSITGGSAGYTF
TRBJ2-2 TRBV7-9 CASSLGTAGELFF
TRBJ1-6 TRBV7-9 CASSSPDAGGNSPLHF
TRBJ2-7 TRBV7-9 CSSSPRSRQGPESYEQYF
TRBJ1-5 TRBV30 CAWSVNRVHQPQHF
TRBJ2-2 TRBV5-1 CASSLATNTGELFF
TRBJ2-6 TRBV6-5 CASSTTGANVLTF
TRBJ1-1 TRBV2 CASSREGTEAFF